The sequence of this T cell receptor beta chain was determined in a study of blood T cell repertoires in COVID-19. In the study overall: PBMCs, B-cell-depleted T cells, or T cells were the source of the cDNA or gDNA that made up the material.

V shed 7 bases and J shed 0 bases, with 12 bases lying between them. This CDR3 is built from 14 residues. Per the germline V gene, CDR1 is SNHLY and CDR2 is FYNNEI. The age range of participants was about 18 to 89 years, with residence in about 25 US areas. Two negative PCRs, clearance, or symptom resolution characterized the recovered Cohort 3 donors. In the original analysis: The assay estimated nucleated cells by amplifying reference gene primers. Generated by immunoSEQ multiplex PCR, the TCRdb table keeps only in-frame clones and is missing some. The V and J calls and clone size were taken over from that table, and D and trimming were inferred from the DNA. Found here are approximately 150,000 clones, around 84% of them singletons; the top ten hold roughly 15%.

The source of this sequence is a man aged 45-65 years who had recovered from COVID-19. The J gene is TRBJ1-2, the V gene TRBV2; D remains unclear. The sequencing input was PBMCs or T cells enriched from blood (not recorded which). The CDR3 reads CASTLADSNYGYTF. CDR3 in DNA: TGTGCCAGCACTCTTGCAGATTCTAACTATGGCTACACCTTC.